This paragraph covers one T cell receptor (beta chain) sequence. This entry belongs to a study of blood T cell repertoires in COVID-19. The length of the CDR3 is 14 residues. CDR1 SGHRS and CDR2 YFSETQ come from the germline V gene. Trimming left V 0 bases short and J 4 bases short, with 10 bases between. Sequenced by immunoSEQ multiplex PCR; TCRdb stores in-frame clones only, minus some. The table records around 300,000 clones, over 80% of them present only once. The sequenced material came from peripheral blood. This TCR was recovered from a woman aged 45-59 years with COVID-19, enrolled during active disease. The chain links TRBV5-1 to TRBJ1-2; a weak D match, TRBD1 (5 bases). The CDR3 reads CASSLEGEGYGYTF. In DNA form, the CDR3 reads TGCGCCAGCAGCTTGGAAGGGGAGGGCTATGGCTACACCTTC.